The 2 T cell receptor beta chains reported below all come from one sample, sequenced in a study of cytomegalovirus exposure and HLA in healthy donors. The study ran its PCR with 60 Vbeta and 13 Jbeta primers. Some clones are missing from TCRdb's copy, which holds only in-frame ones; the method was immunoSEQ multiplex PCR. The sample contains about 250,000 clones, 78% of which appear only once. The sample taken for sequencing was PBMCs. The receptors were gathered from a boy aged 5-17 years in good health and CMV-seronegative.

The genes are TRBV25-1 and TRBJ2-1, with 12 bases aligning to TRBD2. CDR1 is MGHDK and CDR2 is SYGVNS in the germline V gene. The CDR3 is 17 residues long. V lost 0 bases and J lost 7; bases outside the gene matches: 7. The CDR3 reads CASSEYFPSGGGNEQFF. The CDR3 nucleotides are TGTGCCAGCAGTGAATATTTCCCTAGCGGGGGGGGGAATGAGCAGTTCTTC.

Comments on this clone: The same CDR3 is also encoded by other DNA sequences in this sample. The chain is built from TRBV6-5 and TRBJ1-3, with D possibly TRBD1 on 5 matching bases. Germline CDR1 reads MNHEY; CDR2 reads SVGAGI. The CDR3 spans 14 residues. The ends were cut back, 2 bases at V and 0 bases at J, with 5 bases in the middle. CDR3 in DNA: TGTGCCAGCAGTTACGGACACTCTGGAAACACCATATATTTT. Protein: CASSYGHSGNTIYF.